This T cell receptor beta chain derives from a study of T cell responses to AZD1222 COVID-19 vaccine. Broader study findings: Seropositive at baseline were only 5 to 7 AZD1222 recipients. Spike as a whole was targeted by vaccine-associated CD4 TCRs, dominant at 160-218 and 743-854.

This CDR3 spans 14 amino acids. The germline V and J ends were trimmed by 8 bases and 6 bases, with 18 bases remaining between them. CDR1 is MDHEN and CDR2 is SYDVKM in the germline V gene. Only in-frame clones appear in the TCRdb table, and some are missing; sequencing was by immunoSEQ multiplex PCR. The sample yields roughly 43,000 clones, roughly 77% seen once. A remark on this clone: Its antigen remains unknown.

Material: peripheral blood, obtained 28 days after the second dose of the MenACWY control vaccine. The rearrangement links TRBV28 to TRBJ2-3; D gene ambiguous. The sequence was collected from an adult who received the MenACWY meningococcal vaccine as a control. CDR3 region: CASLYSAARDTQYF. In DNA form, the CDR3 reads TGTGCCAGCCTGTACTCTGCGGCGAGGGATACGCAGTATTTT.